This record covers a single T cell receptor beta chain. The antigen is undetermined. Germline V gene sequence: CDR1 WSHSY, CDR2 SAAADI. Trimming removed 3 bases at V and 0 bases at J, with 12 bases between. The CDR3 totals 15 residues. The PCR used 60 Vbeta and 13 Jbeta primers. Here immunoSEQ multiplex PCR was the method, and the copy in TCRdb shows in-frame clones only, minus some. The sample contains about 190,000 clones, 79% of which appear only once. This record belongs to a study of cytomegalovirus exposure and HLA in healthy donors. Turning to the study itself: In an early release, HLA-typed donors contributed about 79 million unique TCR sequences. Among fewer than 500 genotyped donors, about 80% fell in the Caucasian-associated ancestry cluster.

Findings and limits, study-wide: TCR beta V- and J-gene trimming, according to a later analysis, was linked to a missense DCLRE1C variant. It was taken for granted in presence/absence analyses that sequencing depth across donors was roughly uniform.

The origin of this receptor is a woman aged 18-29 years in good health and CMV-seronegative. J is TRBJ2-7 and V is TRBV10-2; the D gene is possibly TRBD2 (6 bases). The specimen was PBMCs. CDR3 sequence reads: CASSEGLLSSYEQYF. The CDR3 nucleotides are TGCGCCAGCAGTGAAGGACTACTAAGCTCCTACGAGCAGTACTTC.